This TCR beta chain emerged from a study of human T cells and chemical hapten exposure. Study outcomes and limitations: With alopecia, donors may have immune responses unlike healthy people's.

Unique molecular identifiers were attached to individual cDNA molecules during library preparation. TCRdb reprocessed the RACE reads via MiXCR and lists one record per CDR3 protein. The table includes hundreds of thousands of distinct CDR3 sequences, about 6% detected once. Regarding time point: patch test 2, 6 weeks after DPC sensitization. The sample's treatment: therapeutic diphenylcyclopropenone sensitization with weekly scalp DPC. Samples of blood were obtained prior to the application of each patch test. V was shortened by 6 bases and J by 2 bases, with 16 bases between the two germline ends. The CDR3 runs to 15 residues. CDR1 and CDR2 from the germline V gene are LGHNT and FRNRAP. Notes on this clonotype: Its antigen is currently unknown.

This TCR was recovered from a young woman with alopecia areata. Some clones in this sample may be carry-over from other donors' samples. The specimen was whole blood, collected in connection with sensitization to the hapten diphenylcyclopropenone (DPC). The chain combines TRBV12-5 with TRBJ2-5, with D perhaps being TRBD1 or TRBD2 (6 bases each). CDR3 in amino acids: CASGRGQTEQETQYF. In DNA, the CDR3 is TGTGCTAGTGGACGGGGGCAAACGGAACAAGAGACCCAGTACTTC.